These T cell receptor beta chains were read from a single sample in a study of shared clonotypes between healthy human individuals. Assay used: immunoSEQ multiplex PCR; TCRdb lists only in-frame clones, some missing. In the table there are around 2,000,000 clones, just over 90% of which are singletons. Sequencing used naive CD8+ T cells from PBMCs. The receptor set was obtained from a man younger than 35 in good health. Some clones in this sample may be carry-over from other donors' samples. Both conserved end residues are part of each CDR3. A D gene is named only where the DNA matches it firmly.

J	D	V	DNA	CDR3
TRBJ2-3	TRBD2	TRBV2	TGTGCCAGCAGTACCTTAGCGGGAGGGGAGCCCACAGATACGCAGTATTTT	CASSTLAGGEPTDTQYF
TRBJ2-7	TRBD2	TRBV5-1	TGCGCCAGCAGCTTGGAAGCGGGAGCCATGAACGAGCAGTACTTC	CASSLEAGAMNEQYF
TRBJ2-1	TRBD2	TRBV4-3	TGCGCCAGCAGCCAAGCTGAGGAGCGGGAGGCCGGGTCGAATGAGCAGTTCTTC	CASSQAEEREAGSNEQFF
TRBJ2-7	TRBD1	TRBV6-5	TGTGCCAGCAGTTCCTCACTTCGACAGGGGGCGGACGAGCAGTACTTC	CASSSSLRQGADEQYF
TRBJ1-2	-	TRBV6-5	TGTGCCAGCAGTCAAGGCGACGGCGGCTACACCTTC	CASSQGDGGYTF
TRBJ1-2	-	TRBV7-9	TGTGCCAGCAAGGTGGCGGGGGCAAACTATGGCTACACCTTC	CASKVAGANYGYTF
TRBJ2-7	TRBD2	TRBV6-5	TGTGCCAGCAGTAGCTCGGGACTATTACTTTACGAGCAGTACTTC	CASSSSGLLLYEQYF
TRBJ1-5	-	TRBV23-1	TGCGCCAGCAGTCCCTATTATCCCCAGCATTTT	CASSPYYPQHF
TRBJ2-7	-	TRBV19	TGTGCCAGTAATCCTAAAGGGGTAGGCGAGCAGTACTTC	CASNPKGVGEQYF
TRBJ2-3	TRBD1	TRBV28	TGTGCCAGCAGTCCCGGAGGAAGACAGGGAAGCACAGATACGCAGTATTTT	CASSPGGRQGSTDTQYF
TRBJ2-7	TRBD2	TRBV15	TGTGCCACCAGTCTCGAGGGAGGGCATTCCAACGAGCAGTACTTC	CATSLEGGHSNEQYF